Here is one T cell receptor beta chain with its context. Distinct nucleotide sequences in the sample also encode this CDR3. This entry comes from a study of blood T cell repertoires in COVID-19. About the research overall: The study drew acute and convalescent COVID-19 samples from the United States, Italy and Spain.

The study recruited people aged 18 to 89 years across around 23 US areas. CDR3 length equals 12 residues. V was clipped by 5 bases and J by 4 bases, with 8 bases between them. Germline CDR1 is MNHEY and CDR2 is SVGAGI. Here immunoSEQ multiplex PCR was the method, and the copy in TCRdb shows in-frame clones only, minus some. The data contain about 280,000 clones, 80% to 85% of them singletons. This chain links TRBV6-5 with TRBJ1-2; D remains ambiguous. This TCR was sampled from a middle-aged man who had been exposed to COVID-19. Sequenced material: PBMCs or T cells enriched from blood (not recorded which). DNA of the CDR3: TGTGCCAGCAGTCCTGGACTCTATGGCTACACCTTC. It yields the protein CASSPGLYGYTF.